The rows below give T cell receptor beta chains drawn from one sample of a study of T-cell memory formation after mild COVID-19. MiXCR, run by TCRdb on the 5' RACE reads, gives a single entry per CDR3 protein. Of about 90,000 distinct CDR3 sequences listed, less than 15% are singletons. Sequences were obtained from PBMCs or a T cell subset sorted from them (not recorded which). The receptor set was obtained from an adult woman who had mild COVID-19 (a few samples of this study predate the infection). Cell type and time point are not known. Each CDR3 is given with its conserved first and last residue. A D gene is named only where the DNA matches it firmly. Size tells how often a clone was seen (once, few, many) or the class of an expanded clone, and some rows leave it out.

j_gene: TRBJ2-1
d_gene: NA
abundance: NA
v_gene: TRBV7-9
CDR3aa: CASSPMAEQFF
CDR3nt: TGTGCCAGCAGCCCCATGGCTGAGCAGTTCTTC

j_gene: TRBJ2-1
d_gene: NA
abundance: few
v_gene: TRBV11-1
CDR3aa: CASTPLTYNEQFF
CDR3nt: TGTGCCAGCACCCCACTCACCTACAATGAGCAGTTCTTC

j_gene: TRBJ1-5
d_gene: NA
abundance: NA
v_gene: TRBV28
CDR3aa: CASSLSRPYQPQHF
CDR3nt: TGTGCCAGCAGCCTTTCAAGGCCCTATCAGCCCCAGCATTTT

j_gene: TRBJ2-7
d_gene: NA
abundance: few
v_gene: TRBV4-1
CDR3aa: CASSQDNYEQYF
CDR3nt: TGCGCCAGCAGCCAAGATAACTACGAGCAGTACTTC

j_gene: TRBJ1-4
d_gene: NA
abundance: few
v_gene: TRBV3-1
CDR3aa: CASSQDQPASANEKLFF
CDR3nt: TGTGCCAGCAGCCAAGATCAGCCCGCCTCGGCTAATGAAAAACTGTTTTTT

j_gene: TRBJ1-1
d_gene: NA
abundance: NA
v_gene: TRBV29-1
CDR3aa: CSVDGTGQSMNTEAFF
CDR3nt: TGCAGCGTTGACGGGACCGGACAGTCAATGAACACTGAAGCTTTCTTT

j_gene: TRBJ2-4
d_gene: TRBD2
abundance: NA
v_gene: TRBV6-1
CDR3aa: CASSDGLAVTGIQYF
CDR3nt: TGTGCCAGCAGTGACGGACTAGCGGTTACAGGCATTCAGTACTTC

j_gene: TRBJ2-3
d_gene: TRBD2
abundance: NA
v_gene: TRBV7-3
CDR3aa: CASSLIGEGTSTDTQYF
CDR3nt: TGTGCCAGCAGCCTAATTGGGGAGGGAACTAGCACAGATACGCAGTATTTT

j_gene: TRBJ2-5
d_gene: TRBD1
abundance: few
v_gene: TRBV29-1
CDR3aa: CSVEDLPGQGARMFQETQYF
CDR3nt: TGCAGCGTTGAAGACCTCCCGGGACAGGGGGCCCGTATGTTCCAAGAGACCCAGTACTTC

j_gene: TRBJ2-2
d_gene: NA
abundance: few
v_gene: TRBV7-6
CDR3aa: CASSLGSGWSSRPGELFF
CDR3nt: TGTGCCAGCAGCTTAGGATCAGGGTGGTCCTCACGGCCCGGGGAGCTGTTTTTT

j_gene: TRBJ2-1
d_gene: TRBD1
abundance: NA
v_gene: TRBV3-1
CDR3aa: CASSQDSGTGDEQFF
CDR3nt: TGTGCCAGCAGCCAAGATTCCGGGACAGGGGATGAGCAGTTCTTC

j_gene: TRBJ2-7
d_gene: TRBD2
abundance: few
v_gene: TRBV5-1
CDR3aa: CASSPDSGRKVFEQYF
CDR3nt: TGCGCCAGCAGCCCTGACTCCGGGAGGAAAGTATTCGAGCAGTACTTC

j_gene: TRBJ2-3
d_gene: NA
abundance: NA
v_gene: TRBV29-1
CDR3aa: CSVLPGTGTAGNRIDTQYF
CDR3nt: TGCAGCGTATTACCCGGGACAGGCACAGCGGGAAACAGGATAGATACGCAGTATTTT

j_gene: TRBJ2-7
d_gene: NA
abundance: few
v_gene: TRBV6-1
CDR3aa: CASSEGTSISYEQYF
CDR3nt: TGTGCCAGCAGTGAAGGGACATCCATCTCCTACGAGCAGTACTTC

j_gene: TRBJ2-7
d_gene: TRBD2
abundance: few
v_gene: TRBV2
CDR3aa: CDSGGYTSTPYEQYF
CDR3nt: TGTGACAGCGGGGGGTATACGTCCACGCCCTACGAGCAGTACTTC

j_gene: TRBJ2-7
d_gene: NA
abundance: many
v_gene: TRBV29-1
CDR3aa: CSVGAGYEQYF
CDR3nt: TGCAGCGTTGGGGCCGGCTACGAGCAGTACTTC

j_gene: TRBJ2-1
d_gene: TRBD2
abundance: few
v_gene: TRBV7-9
CDR3aa: CASSPRTSGRAPYNEQFF
CDR3nt: TGTGCCAGCAGCCCGCGGACTAGCGGGAGGGCCCCCTACAATGAGCAGTTCTTC

j_gene: TRBJ2-3
d_gene: NA
abundance: many
v_gene: TRBV7-9
CDR3aa: CASSFMGRISTDTQYF
CDR3nt: TGTGCCAGCAGCTTCATGGGACGGATTAGCACAGATACGCAGTATTTT

j_gene: TRBJ1-2
d_gene: TRBD1
abundance: few
v_gene: TRBV7-2
CDR3aa: CASSITTGQRLAYGYTF
CDR3nt: TGTGCCAGCAGCATAACTACGGGACAGCGTCTCGCCTATGGCTACACCTTC

j_gene: TRBJ1-2
d_gene: NA
abundance: few
v_gene: TRBV7-9
CDR3aa: CASSPLRDTSFYGYTF
CDR3nt: TGTGCCAGCAGCCCCCTCCGGGACACGAGTTTCTATGGCTACACCTTC

j_gene: TRBJ2-7
d_gene: NA
abundance: few
v_gene: TRBV7-8
CDR3aa: CASTAGTASSYEQYF
CDR3nt: TGTGCCAGCACTGCTGGGACGGCCAGCTCCTACGAGCAGTACTTC

j_gene: TRBJ2-5
d_gene: NA
abundance: NA
v_gene: TRBV7-9
CDR3aa: CASSTRTVQETQYF
CDR3nt: TGTGCCAGCAGCACCCGGACAGTTCAAGAGACCCAGTACTTC

j_gene: TRBJ2-7
d_gene: TRBD1
abundance: many
v_gene: TRBV20-1
CDR3aa: CSAAGTAIESSPVYEQYF
CDR3nt: TGCAGTGCCGCCGGGACAGCAATCGAATCCTCTCCTGTCTACGAGCAGTACTTC

j_gene: TRBJ2-7
d_gene: NA
abundance: few
v_gene: TRBV19
CDR3aa: CASSITGVGEQYF
CDR3nt: TGTGCCAGTAGTATTACGGGAGTCGGCGAGCAGTACTTC

j_gene: TRBJ1-2
d_gene: TRBD1
abundance: few
v_gene: TRBV27
CDR3aa: CASSPTGVYGYTF
CDR3nt: TGTGCCAGCAGTCCGACAGGGGTGTATGGCTACACCTTC

j_gene: TRBJ2-3
d_gene: TRBD2
abundance: few
v_gene: TRBV4-1
CDR3aa: CASSPESGGTQYF
CDR3nt: TGCGCCAGCAGCCCAGAGAGCGGGGGAACGCAGTATTTT

j_gene: TRBJ2-5
d_gene: NA
abundance: few
v_gene: TRBV5-1
CDR3aa: CASSEWGPAQETQYF
CDR3nt: TGCGCCAGCAGCGAATGGGGTCCGGCCCAAGAGACCCAGTACTTC

j_gene: TRBJ2-7
d_gene: NA
abundance: few
v_gene: TRBV20-1
CDR3aa: CSASSSGTASYEQYF
CDR3nt: TGCAGTGCTAGCTCGTCGGGGACTGCCTCCTACGAGCAGTACTTC

j_gene: TRBJ2-2
d_gene: NA
abundance: NA
v_gene: TRBV7-9
CDR3aa: CASSTDHRGLYTGELFF
CDR3nt: TGTGCAAGCAGCACGGACCACAGGGGACTCTACACCGGGGAGCTGTTTTTT